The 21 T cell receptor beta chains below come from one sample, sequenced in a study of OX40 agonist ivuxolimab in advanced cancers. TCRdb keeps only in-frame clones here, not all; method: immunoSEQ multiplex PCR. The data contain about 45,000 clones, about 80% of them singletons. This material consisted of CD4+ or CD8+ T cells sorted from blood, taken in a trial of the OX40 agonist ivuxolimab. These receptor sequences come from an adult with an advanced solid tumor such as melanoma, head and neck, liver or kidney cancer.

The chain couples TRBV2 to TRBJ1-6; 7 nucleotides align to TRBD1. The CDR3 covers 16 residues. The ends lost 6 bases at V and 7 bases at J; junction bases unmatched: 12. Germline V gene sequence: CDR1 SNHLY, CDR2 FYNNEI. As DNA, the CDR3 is TGTGCCAGCAGGAGACAGGGTTCTACTCCCAATTCACCCCTCCACTTT. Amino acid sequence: CASRRQGSTPNSPLHF.

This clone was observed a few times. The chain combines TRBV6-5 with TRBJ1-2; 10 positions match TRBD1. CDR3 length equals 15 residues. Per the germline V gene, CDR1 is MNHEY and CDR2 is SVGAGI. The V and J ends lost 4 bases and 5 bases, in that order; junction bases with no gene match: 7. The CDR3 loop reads CASSFLQGQGYGYTF. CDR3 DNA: TGTGCCAGCAGTTTCCTTCAGGGACAGGGGTATGGCTACACCTTC.

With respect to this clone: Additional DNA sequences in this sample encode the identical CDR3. The CDR3, as DNA: TGCGCCAGCAGGACGGAATACGAGCAGTACTTC. This encodes CASRTEYEQYF. The gene calls are TRBV5-1 and TRBJ2-7; D remains ambiguous. This CDR3 contains 11 residues. Germline V gene sequence: CDR1 SGHRS, CDR2 YFSETQ. V lost 5 bases, J lost 4 bases, and 7 bases lay in between.

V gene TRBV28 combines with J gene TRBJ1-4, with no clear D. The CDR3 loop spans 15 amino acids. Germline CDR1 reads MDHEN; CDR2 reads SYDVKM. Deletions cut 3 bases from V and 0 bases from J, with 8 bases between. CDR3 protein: CASSLRPATNEKLFF. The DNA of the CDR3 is TGTGCCAGCAGTTTGAGACCTGCAACTAATGAAAAACTGTTTTTT.

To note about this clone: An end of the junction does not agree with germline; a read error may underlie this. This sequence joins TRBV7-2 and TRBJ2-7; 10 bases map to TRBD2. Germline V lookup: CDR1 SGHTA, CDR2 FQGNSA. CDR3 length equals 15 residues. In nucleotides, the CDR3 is TGCGCCAGCAGCCAAGAGGTAGCGGGAGGCTACGAGCAGTACTTC. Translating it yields CASSQEVAGGYEQYF.

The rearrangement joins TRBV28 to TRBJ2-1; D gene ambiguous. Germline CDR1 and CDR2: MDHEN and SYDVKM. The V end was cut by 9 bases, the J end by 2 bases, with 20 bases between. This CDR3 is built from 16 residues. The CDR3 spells CASTFEASTAYNEQFF. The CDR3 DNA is TGTGCCAGTACATTCGAAGCTTCCACCGCCTACAATGAGCAGTTCTTC.

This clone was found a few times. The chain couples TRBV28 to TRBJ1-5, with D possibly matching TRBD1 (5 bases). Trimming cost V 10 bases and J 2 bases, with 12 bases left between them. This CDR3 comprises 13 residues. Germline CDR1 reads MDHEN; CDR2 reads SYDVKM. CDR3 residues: CATLGARNQPQHF. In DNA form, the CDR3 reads TGTGCCACGTTAGGGGCCCGCAATCAGCCCCAGCATTTT. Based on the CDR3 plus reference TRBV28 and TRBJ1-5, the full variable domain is DVKVTQSSRYLVKRTGEKVFLECVQDMDHENMFWYRQDPGLGLRLIYFSYDVKMKEKGDIPEGYSVSREKKERFSLILESASTNQTSMYLCATLGARNQPQHFGDGTRLSIL.

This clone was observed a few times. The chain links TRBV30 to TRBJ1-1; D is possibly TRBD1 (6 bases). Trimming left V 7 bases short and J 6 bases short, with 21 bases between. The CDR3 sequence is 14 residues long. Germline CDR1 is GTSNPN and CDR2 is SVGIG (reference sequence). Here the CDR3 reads CASDGKGGTAEAFF. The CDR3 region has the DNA TGTGCCTCCGACGGTAAGGGGGGAACGGCTGAAGCTTTCTTT.

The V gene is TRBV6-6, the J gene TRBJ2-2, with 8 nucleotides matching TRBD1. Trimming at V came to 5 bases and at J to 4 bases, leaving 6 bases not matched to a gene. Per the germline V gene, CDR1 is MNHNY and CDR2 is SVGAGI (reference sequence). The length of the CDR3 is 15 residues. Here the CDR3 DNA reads TGTGCCAGCAGTCAGGGACAGGTCGGCACCGGGGAGCTGTTTTTT. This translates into CASSQGQVGTGELFF.

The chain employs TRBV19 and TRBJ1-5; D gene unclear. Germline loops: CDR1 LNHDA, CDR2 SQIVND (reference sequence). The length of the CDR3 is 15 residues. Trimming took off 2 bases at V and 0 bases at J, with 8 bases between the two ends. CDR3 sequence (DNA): TGTGCCAGTAGTATAAGCGGGGTTAGCAATCAGCCCCAGCATTTT. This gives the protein CASSISGVSNQPQHF.

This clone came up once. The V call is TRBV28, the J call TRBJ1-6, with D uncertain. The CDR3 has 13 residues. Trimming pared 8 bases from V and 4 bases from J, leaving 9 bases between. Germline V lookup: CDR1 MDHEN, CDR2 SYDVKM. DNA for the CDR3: TGTGCCAGCCTTGTCGATTATAATTCACCCCTCCACTTT. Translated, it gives CASLVDYNSPLHF.

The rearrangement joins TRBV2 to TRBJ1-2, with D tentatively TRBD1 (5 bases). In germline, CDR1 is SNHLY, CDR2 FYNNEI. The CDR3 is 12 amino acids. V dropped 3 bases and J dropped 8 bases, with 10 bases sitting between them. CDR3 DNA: TGTGCCAGCAGTGAGGGGGTCGGGGGCTACACCTTC. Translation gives CASSEGVGGYTF.

The CDR3 bases are TGTGCCAGCAGTCGTCTACTAGCGGGAGGGGAGCAGTTCTTC. As protein: CASSRLLAGGEQFF. The chain has TRBV27 and TRBJ2-1; 13 bases are a match to TRBD2. Germline lookup yields CDR1 MNHEY and CDR2 SMNVEV (reference sequence). The CDR3 runs 14 residues. V dropped 5 bases and J dropped 10; count of bases not matched to a gene: 5.

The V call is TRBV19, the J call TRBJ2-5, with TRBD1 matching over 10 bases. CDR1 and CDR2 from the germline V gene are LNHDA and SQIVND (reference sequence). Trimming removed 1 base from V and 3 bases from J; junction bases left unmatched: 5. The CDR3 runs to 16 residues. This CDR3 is CASSIVGGQGKETQYF. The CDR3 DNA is TGTGCCAGTAGTATAGTAGGGGGACAGGGGAAAGAGACCCAGTACTTC.

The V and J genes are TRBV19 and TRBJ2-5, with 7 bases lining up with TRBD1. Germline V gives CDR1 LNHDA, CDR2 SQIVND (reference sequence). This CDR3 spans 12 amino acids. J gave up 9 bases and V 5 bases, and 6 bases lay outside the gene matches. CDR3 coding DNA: TGTGCCAGTAGTGGGGCAGGGGGTTCCCAGTACTTC. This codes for CASSGAGGSQYF. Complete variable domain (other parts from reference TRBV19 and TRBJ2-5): DGGITQSPKYLFRKEGQNVTLSCEQNLNHDAMYWYRQDPGQGLRLIYYSQIVNDFQKGDIAEGYSVSREKKESFPLTVTSAQKNPTAFYLCASSGAGGSQYFGPGTRLLVL.

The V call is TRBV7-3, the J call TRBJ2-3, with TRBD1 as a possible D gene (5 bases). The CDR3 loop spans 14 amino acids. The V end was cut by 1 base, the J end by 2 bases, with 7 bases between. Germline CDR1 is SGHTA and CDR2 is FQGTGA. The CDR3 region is CASSLNRLTDTQYF. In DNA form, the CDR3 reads TGTGCCAGCAGCTTAAACAGGCTCACAGATACGCAGTATTTT. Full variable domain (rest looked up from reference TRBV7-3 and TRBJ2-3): GAGVSQTPSNKVTEKGKYVELRCDPISGHTALYWYRQSLGQGPEFLIYFQGTGAADDSGLPNDRFFAVRPEGSVSTLKIQRTERGDSAVYLCASSLNRLTDTQYFGPGTRLTVL.

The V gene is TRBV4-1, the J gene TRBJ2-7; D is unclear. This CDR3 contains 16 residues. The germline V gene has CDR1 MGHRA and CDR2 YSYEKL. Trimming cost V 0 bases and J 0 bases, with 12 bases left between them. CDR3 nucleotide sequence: TGCGCCAGCAGCCAAGATCTTACAGCGAGCTCCTACGAGCAGTACTTC. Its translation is CASSQDLTASSYEQYF.

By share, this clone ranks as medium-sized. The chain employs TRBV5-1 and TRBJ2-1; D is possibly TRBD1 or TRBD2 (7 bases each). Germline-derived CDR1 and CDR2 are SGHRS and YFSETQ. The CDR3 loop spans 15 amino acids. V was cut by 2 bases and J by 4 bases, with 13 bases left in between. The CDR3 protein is CASSFGRGGYNEQFF. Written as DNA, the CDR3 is TGCGCCAGCAGCTTTGGCAGGGGGGGATACAATGAGCAGTTCTTC.

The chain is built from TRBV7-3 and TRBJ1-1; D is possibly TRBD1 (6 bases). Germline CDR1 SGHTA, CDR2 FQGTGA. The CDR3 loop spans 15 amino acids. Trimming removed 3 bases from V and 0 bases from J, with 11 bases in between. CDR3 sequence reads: CASSFGGLMNTEAFF. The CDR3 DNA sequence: TGTGCCAGCAGCTTCGGGGGCCTCATGAACACTGAAGCTTTCTTT.

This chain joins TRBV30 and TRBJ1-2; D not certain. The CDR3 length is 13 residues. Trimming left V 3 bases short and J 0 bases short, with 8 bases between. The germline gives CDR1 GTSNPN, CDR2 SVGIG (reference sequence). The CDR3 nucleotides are TGTGCCTGGAGGAGCAGGACTAACTATGGCTACACCTTC. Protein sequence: CAWRSRTNYGYTF.

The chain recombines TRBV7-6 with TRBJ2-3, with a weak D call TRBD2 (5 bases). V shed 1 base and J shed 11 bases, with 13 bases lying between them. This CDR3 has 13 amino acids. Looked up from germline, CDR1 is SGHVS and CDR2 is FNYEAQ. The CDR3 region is CASSLDPSRGQYF. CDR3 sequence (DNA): TGTGCCAGCAGCTTAGACCCGAGTCGGGGGCAGTATTTT.